This TCR beta chain was sequenced for a study of control samples from healthy donors and cancer patients. Sequencing used immunoSEQ multiplex PCR; TCRdb keeps in-frame clones, though not all of them. The profile covers approximately 7,000 clones, with roughly 80% appearing a single time and about 15% taken by the ten largest. The CDR3 totals 16 residues. CDR1 is SEHNR and CDR2 is FQNEAQ in the germline V gene (reference sequence). Trimming removed 4 bases from V and 3 bases from J; junction bases left unmatched: 5. This receptor was obtained from a male donor with melanoma. Sample: formalin-fixed, paraffin-embedded tissue. The chain combines TRBV7-9 with TRBJ2-6, with TRBD1 identical over 8 bases. This CDR3 is CASSSKTGVGANVLTF. The CDR3 bases are TGTGCCAGCAGCTCCAAGACAGGGGTTGGGGCCAACGTCCTGACTTTC.